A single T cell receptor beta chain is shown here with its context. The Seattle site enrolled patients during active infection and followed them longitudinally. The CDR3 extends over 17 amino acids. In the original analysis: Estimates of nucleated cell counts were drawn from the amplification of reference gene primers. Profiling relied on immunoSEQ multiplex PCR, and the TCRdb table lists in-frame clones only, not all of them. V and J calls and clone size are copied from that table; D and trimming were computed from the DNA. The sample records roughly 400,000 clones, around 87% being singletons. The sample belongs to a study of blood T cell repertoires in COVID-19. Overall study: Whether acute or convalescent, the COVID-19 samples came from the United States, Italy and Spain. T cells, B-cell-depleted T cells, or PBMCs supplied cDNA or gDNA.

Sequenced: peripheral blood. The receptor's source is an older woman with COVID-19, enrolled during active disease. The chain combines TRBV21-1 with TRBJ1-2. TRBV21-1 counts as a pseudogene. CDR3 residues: CASSKGGGRGERLGYTF. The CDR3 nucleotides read TGTGCCAGCAGCAAAGGGGGCGGGAGGGGAGAGCGGCTGGGCTACACCTTC.